Listed below are T cell receptor beta chains from one sample, sequenced in a study of T cell responses to AZD1222 COVID-19 vaccine. The repertoire was sequenced with immunoSEQ multiplex PCR; TCRdb's copy has only in-frame clones and lacks some. The table lists about 140,000 clones, 85% to 95% of them singletons. The sequencing used peripheral blood, collected on day 0 of AZD1222 vaccination. All receptors come from an adult in good health. The CDR3 runs from the conserved cysteine through the conserved F or W. The order of the fields is V gene, J gene, CDR3 protein.

>TRBV4-1|TRBJ2-1
CASSQDSEYSGRGYNEQFF
>TRBV28|TRBJ1-5
CASTAQGMGQPQHF
>TRBV30|TRBJ1-2
CAWSTGQGSGYTF
>TRBV19|TRBJ1-1
CASLRGGYENTEAFF
>TRBV7-3|TRBJ2-7
CASSSTGDSYEQYF
>TRBV19|TRBJ1-2
CASSINAGRIYGYTF
>TRBV19|TRBJ2-3
CASSMNPGDTQYF
>TRBV12-3/TRBV12-4|TRBJ1-1
CASSYAAGTEAFF
>TRBV28|TRBJ1-1
CASTSEGTEAFF
>TRBV11-2|TRBJ2-7
CASSLAEQGTLRSYEQYF
>TRBV28|TRBJ2-1
CASSLYAGGSYNEQFF
>TRBV18|TRBJ2-7
CASSPQGVPYEQYF
>TRBV5-1|TRBJ1-1
CASSPSTDLNTEAFF
>TRBV7-9|TRBJ1-5
CASSMTNQPQHF
>TRBV7-8|TRBJ1-2
CASSLQEGNYGYTF
>TRBV29-1|TRBJ1-1
CSVEETNTEAFF
>TRBV5-6|TRBJ1-4
CASSLVSRDNEKLFF
>TRBV19|TRBJ1-6
CASTDSSYNSPLHF
>TRBV7-2|TRBJ2-5
CASSFLGTFSPQETQYF
>TRBV18|TRBJ1-2
CASSSMTAESYGYTF
>TRBV10-3|TRBJ2-1
CAISESPVGVNEQFF
>TRBV3-1/TRBV3-2|TRBJ2-7
CASSQARGRNYEQYF
>TRBV4-1|TRBJ1-3
CASSQDEGGTGNTIYF
>TRBV5-1|TRBJ1-1
CASSLTLIWTGNTEAFF
>TRBV7-3|TRBJ2-1
CASSSAGSPGDEQFF
>TRBV4-3|TRBJ2-1
CASSQDETGSSYNEQFF
>TRBV5-1|TRBJ2-1
CASSQRLAVYNEQFF
>TRBV5-4|TRBJ1-2
CASSRWRQGHYGYTF
>TRBV6-2/TRBV6-3|TRBJ1-1
CASSYKVGFEAFF
>TRBV7-9|TRBJ1-2
CASSSSLRGIQGYTF
>TRBV7-2|TRBJ1-3
CASRPQALSGNTIYF
>TRBV2|TRBJ2-3
CASSFRTSGRGTDTQYF
>TRBV3-1/TRBV3-2|TRBJ2-2
CASSQASGLPIPRNTGELFF
>TRBV12-3/TRBV12-4|TRBJ2-2
CASSFRYTGELFF
>TRBV6-6|TRBJ2-5
CASTRGLEEETQYF
>TRBV12-3/TRBV12-4|TRBJ1-2
CASSFEGRGGYTF
>TRBV4-1|TRBJ2-7
CASSHLPGLDYEQYF
>TRBV27|TRBJ1-1
CASSFRTGGILNTEAFF
>TRBV10-3|TRBJ1-6
CAISETGQGYSPLHF
>TRBV20-1|TRBJ1-2
CSGPVNYGYTF
>TRBV5-5|TRBJ1-3
CASSLRVGGNTIYF
>TRBV28|TRBJ2-7
CATTGPPYEQYF
>TRBV15|TRBJ2-2
CATSRDQWGQNTGELFF
>TRBV28|TRBJ1-6
CASSLLGSLHF
>TRBV28|TRBJ1-2
CASNPRAVPLKGGYTF
>TRBV28|TRBJ1-1
CASSTPSEAFF
>TRBV2|TRBJ1-5
CASSEFRGGQPQHF
>TRBV10-2|TRBJ1-4
CASSNGPAAEKLFF
>TRBV2|TRBJ1-2
CASRVYTF
>TRBV5-4|TRBJ2-5
CASSLETGGETQYF
>TRBV9|TRBJ1-6
CASSVQGENSPLHF
>TRBV3-1/TRBV3-2|TRBJ1-4
CASSQVSEKLFF
>TRBV20-1|TRBJ2-7
CSAIHAYEQYF